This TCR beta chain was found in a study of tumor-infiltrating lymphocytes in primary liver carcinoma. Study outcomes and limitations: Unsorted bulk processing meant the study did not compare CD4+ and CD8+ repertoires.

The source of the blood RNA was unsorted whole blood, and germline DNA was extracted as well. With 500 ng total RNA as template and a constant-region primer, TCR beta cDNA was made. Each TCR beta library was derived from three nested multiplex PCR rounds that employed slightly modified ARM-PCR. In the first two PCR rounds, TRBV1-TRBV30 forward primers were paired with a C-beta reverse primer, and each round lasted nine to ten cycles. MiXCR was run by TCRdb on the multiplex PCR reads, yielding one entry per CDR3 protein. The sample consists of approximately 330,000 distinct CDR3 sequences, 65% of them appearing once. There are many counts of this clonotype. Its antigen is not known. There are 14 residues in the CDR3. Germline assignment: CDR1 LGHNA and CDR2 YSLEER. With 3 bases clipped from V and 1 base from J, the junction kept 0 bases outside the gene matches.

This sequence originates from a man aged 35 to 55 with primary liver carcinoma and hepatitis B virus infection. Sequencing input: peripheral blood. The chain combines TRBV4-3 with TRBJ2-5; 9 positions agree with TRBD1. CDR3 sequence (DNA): TGCGCCAGCAGCCAGGACAGGGGCCAAGAGACCCAGTACTTC. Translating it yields CASSQDRGQETQYF.